At least ten counts were recorded for the clone carrying this T cell receptor (beta chain). These data originate in a study of early T cells in non-severe SARS-CoV-2 infection. There are 13 residues in the CDR3. V trimming: 6 bases; J trimming: 6 bases; junction bases outside the gene matches: 5. CDR1 and CDR2 from the germline V gene are SNHLY and FYNNEI. Separate cDNA molecules each had unique molecular identifiers attached to them. TCRdb reprocessed the 5' RACE reads with MiXCR, giving one entry per CDR3 protein. The sample lists about 28,000 distinct CDR3 sequences, approximately 6.4% seen once, with 34% in the top ten.

The gene calls are TRBV2 and TRBJ2-3; 8 nucleotides line up with TRBD2. Material: whole blood, obtained at baseline. The clonotype was recovered from an adult who was a healthcare worker with PCR-confirmed SARS-CoV-2 infection or an uninfected control (not recorded which). In DNA form, the CDR3 reads TGTGCCAGCAGGAGGACTAGCTTCGATACGCAGTATTTT. As protein: CASRRTSFDTQYF.